This is a list of T cell receptor beta chains from one sample in a study of shared T cell receptors in the human thymus. TCRdb's copy holds only in-frame clones and misses some; the assay was immunoSEQ multiplex PCR. The sample lists about 660,000 clones; over 75% were seen once. This same sample was also taken into another study, of human thymus T cells.

The specimen sequenced was thymocytes. The receptors come from a boy in the first two years of life with a congenital heart defect. The CDR3 runs from the conserved cysteine through the conserved F or W. The D gene is left open where the match is weak. The size field is filled for only some rows; it gives once, few, many or a size class.

TRBV6-5	TRBJ2-3	once	-	TGTGCCAGTACAGGGCCTAGCACAGATACGCAGTATTTT	CASTGPSTDTQYF
TRBV14	TRBJ2-2	-	TRBD2	TGTGCCAGCAGCCGCCGGACTAGTCGGGAGCTGTTTTTT	CASSRRTSRELFF
TRBV4-3	TRBJ2-3	-	-	TGCGCCAGCAGCCTAGGTGGGCGAAGCACAGATACGCAGTATTTT	CASSLGGRSTDTQYF
TRBV14	TRBJ2-5	-	-	TGTGCCAGCAGCCAAGCCATTCCGCCCGGCAGGGTCAAGGAGACCCAGTACTTC	CASSQAIPPGRVKETQYF
TRBV27	TRBJ2-1	-	-	TGTGCCAGCAGCCTCCAGCGCCGGGATGAGCAGTTCTTC	CASSLQRRDEQFF
TRBV11-3	TRBJ2-1	-	-	TGTGCCAGCAGCTCGTCAGGATACAATGAGCAGTTCTTC	CASSSSGYNEQFF
TRBV19	TRBJ2-2	-	-	TGTGCCAGTAGTATGGCAGGGTGGGCCGGGGAGCTGTTTTTT	CASSMAGWAGELFF
TRBV4-1	TRBJ1-1	-	TRBD1	TGCGCCAGCAGCCAACCGGACAGGGGGAAAGCTTTCTTT	CASSQPDRGKAFF
TRBV2	TRBJ2-2	-	TRBD2	TGTGCCAGCCCCGTGGCTTTGATGGACGGGGGGTCGAACACCGGGGAGCTGTTTTTT	CASPVALMDGGSNTGELFF
TRBV7-8	TRBJ2-3	-	TRBD1	TGTGCCAGCACTGCTTGGGACAGGGGCACAGATACGCAGTATTTT	CASTAWDRGTDTQYF